Listed below are T cell receptor beta chains from one sample, sequenced in a study of Ad26.COV2.S vaccination and SARS-CoV-2 variants. The protocol was immunoSEQ multiplex PCR, while the TCRdb copy is restricted to in-frame clones and leaves out a portion. The table has 400,000 to 450,000 clones, around 90% seen once. This specimen consisted of peripheral blood, obtained in a trial of Ad26.COV2.S vaccine versus placebo. These receptors came from a person aged 18 to 59 who received the Ad26.COV2.S COVID-19 vaccine or a placebo. Both conserved end residues are part of each CDR3. Fields, in order: D gene, clone size, V gene, J gene, CDR3 DNA, CDR3 protein. D genes are given only for firm matches. The size of a clone is reported for some rows only, either as once, few or many, or as a class for expanded clones.

.	.	TRBV16	TRBJ2-7	TGTGCCAGCAGCCAAATTTCCTACGAGCAGTACTTC	CASSQISYEQYF
TRBD1	.	TRBV5-8	TRBJ2-2	TGTGCCAGCAGCCCCGGGACAGGGCCTTACACCGGGGAGCTGTTTTTT	CASSPGTGPYTGELFF
TRBD2	.	TRBV11-2	TRBJ2-7	TGTGCCAGCAGCTCGTCTAGCGGGAGAAAGTACGAGCAGTACTTC	CASSSSSGRKYEQYF
.	few	TRBV3-1/TRBV3-2	TRBJ2-7	TGTGCCAGCAGCTCAAGGGGATTCTACGAGCAGTACTTC	CASSSRGFYEQYF
TRBD1	.	TRBV5-1	TRBJ1-1	TGCGCCAGCAGGGGTGGACAGGGGGCGTCCCGAGACACTGAAGCTTTCTTT	CASRGGQGASRDTEAFF
TRBD1	.	TRBV6-5	TRBJ1-2	TGTGCCAGCAGGACAGGGGGCGGTGGCTACACCTTC	CASRTGGGGYTF
.	few	TRBV3-1/TRBV3-2	TRBJ1-3	TGTGCCAGCAGCCAAGTCGGTGGAAACACCATATATTTT	CASSQVGGNTIYF
.	.	TRBV6-5	TRBJ2-7	TGTGCCAGCGGGGGGAACTACAGGGGCTACGAGCAGTACTTC	CASGGNYRGYEQYF
.	.	TRBV5-4	TRBJ2-1	TGTGCCAGCAGCTTAAGGGGTCCCTACAATGAGCAGTTCTTC	CASSLRGPYNEQFF
.	.	TRBV3-1/TRBV3-2	TRBJ2-1	TGTGCCAGCAGCCAAGTTTGGACCACTAACAATGAGCAGTTCTTC	CASSQVWTTNNEQFF
.	.	TRBV12-3/TRBV12-4	TRBJ2-5	TGTGCCAGCACCATTGGGACCCAAGAGACCCAGTACTTC	CASTIGTQETQYF
TRBD1	.	TRBV7-9	TRBJ1-1	TGTGCCAGCAGCCTAAGGACAGGGATGAACACTGAAGCTTTCTTT	CASSLRTGMNTEAFF
.	.	TRBV7-2	TRBJ2-1	TGTGCCAGCAGCTTAGCGCGACAGGACAATGAGCAGTTCTTC	CASSLARQDNEQFF
.	.	TRBV21-1	TRBJ2-7	TGTGCCAGCAGCCTGGGACCGTCGACTTGGTCCTACGAGCAGTACTTC	CASSLGPSTWSYEQYF
.	.	TRBV6-2/TRBV6-3	TRBJ1-2	TGTGCCAGCAGTTCAGGAGGGTACTCTGGCTACACCTTC	CASSSGGYSGYTF
TRBD1	.	TRBV6-5	TRBJ1-1	TGTGCCACCCGGACAGGGGCGAGGACTGAAGCTTTCTTT	CATRTGARTEAFF
.	once	TRBV27	TRBJ2-1	TGTGCCAGCAGTTCCGGGACTCAAGGTAGTGAGCAGTTCTTC	CASSSGTQGSEQFF
.	.	TRBV18	TRBJ1-1	TGTGCCAGCTCACTTCCCCCCGGAGATGAAGCTTTCTTT	CASSLPPGDEAFF
.	.	TRBV24-1	TRBJ2-7	TGTGCCACCAGTGACACCGGGAGTCGGGCTTACGAGCAGTACTTC	CATSDTGSRAYEQYF
TRBD2	.	TRBV18	TRBJ2-3	TGTGCCAGCTCACCACCGCTAGCGGGAGGCGCAGATACGCAGTATTTT	CASSPPLAGGADTQYF
TRBD1	.	TRBV24-1	TRBJ2-7	TGTGCCACCAGTGATTCGCGGACAGGTGACTACGAGCAGTACTTC	CATSDSRTGDYEQYF
.	.	TRBV7-9	TRBJ1-1	TGTGCCAGCAGCTTCGACCGCCCCAAGGAGGCTTTCTTT	CASSFDRPKEAFF
.	.	TRBV10-3	TRBJ2-3	TGTGCCATCAGTGAGTCACGGGATGCAGATACGCAGTATTTT	CAISESRDADTQYF
.	.	TRBV11-2	TRBJ1-1	TGTGCCAGCTCCACACTGGTGAGCACTGAAGCTTTCTTT	CASSTLVSTEAFF
.	.	TRBV7-2	TRBJ2-1	TGTGCCAGCAGCTTAGTAGTGAATGCGGGTAATGAGCAGTTCTTC	CASSLVVNAGNEQFF
TRBD2	.	TRBV27	TRBJ2-3	TGTGCCAGCAGTTTACTCGCGGGGGGGCTGCAAGATACGCAGTATTTT	CASSLLAGGLQDTQYF
.	.	TRBV4-1	TRBJ2-3	TGCGCCAGCAGCCAAGTTGGGCGGGGTCGGGGCACAGATACGCAGTATTTT	CASSQVGRGRGTDTQYF
.	.	TRBV15	TRBJ1-4	TGTGCCACCAGCAGAGATCCGCCCGGAATTAATGAAAAACTGTTTTTT	CATSRDPPGINEKLFF
TRBD2	.	TRBV11-2	TRBJ2-3	TGTGCCAGCAGCTTGGGGACTAGCGGGAGTACAGATACGCAGTATTTT	CASSLGTSGSTDTQYF
.	.	TRBV19	TRBJ1-5	TGTGCCAGTAGGGAGGTAGGGGGCAATCAGCCCCAGCATTTT	CASREVGGNQPQHF
.	.	TRBV7-6	TRBJ1-5	TGTGCCAGCAGCCCGAAAGGGGCGAATCAGCCCCAGCATTTT	CASSPKGANQPQHF
TRBD1	.	TRBV2	TRBJ1-3	TGTGCCAGCAGTGAAATGAGGGACAGTGGAAACACCATATATTTT	CASSEMRDSGNTIYF
TRBD1	once	TRBV10-3	TRBJ2-3	TGTGCCATCAGTGCGGGACAGGGCACAGATACGCAGTATTTT	CAISAGQGTDTQYF
TRBD1	.	TRBV5-4	TRBJ1-2	TGTGCCAGCAGCTGGGACAGAACAGCTAACTATGGCTACACCTTC	CASSWDRTANYGYTF
.	.	TRBV28	TRBJ1-3	TGTGCCAGCAGTTTGGGCCTTAACACCATATATTTT	CASSLGLNTIYF
TRBD1	once	TRBV5-4	TRBJ2-6	TGTGCCAGCACCAGACAGGGGAGAACTGGGGCCAACGTCCTGACTTTC	CASTRQGRTGANVLTF
TRBD1	.	TRBV10-3	TRBJ1-1	TGTGCCATCAGTGATCTGGACAGGGGTAACACTGAAGCTTTCTTT	CAISDLDRGNTEAFF
TRBD1	.	TRBV27	TRBJ1-1	TGTGCCAGCAGTTCGTTCGGACAGGTAGGGAATACAATCGGTGAAGCTTTCTTT	CASSSFGQVGNTIGEAFF
TRBD2	.	TRBV4-3	TRBJ2-2	TGCGCCAGCAGCCAAGCACTCTTAGCGGGAGGCGCGAACACCGGGGAGCTGTTTTTT	CASSQALLAGGANTGELFF
.	.	TRBV19	TRBJ1-4	TGTGCCAGTAGCCCGACCGATACGGATGAAAAACTGTTTTTT	CASSPTDTDEKLFF
.	once	TRBV7-9	TRBJ1-5	TGTGCCAGCAGCTTAGGGGGTACGGTGAATCAGCCCCAGCATTTT	CASSLGGTVNQPQHF
.	.	TRBV19	TRBJ2-7	TGTGCCAGTAGTATGACAGGAGGCGAGCAGTACTTC	CASSMTGGEQYF
TRBD1	.	TRBV28	TRBJ2-7	TGTGCCAGCAGTTCCACCCACCGACAGGGCTACGAGCAGTACTTC	CASSSTHRQGYEQYF